This T cell receptor beta chain stems from a study of OX40 agonist ivuxolimab in advanced cancers. Using immunoSEQ multiplex PCR, the repertoire was profiled, and TCRdb retains in-frame clones only, with some absent. The repertoire holds about 54,000 clones, with 85% to 95% as singletons. Germline assignment: CDR1 LNHDA and CDR2 SQIVND (reference sequence). This CDR3 has 14 amino acids. The V end was cut by 7 bases, the J end by 5 bases, with 17 bases between. The source of this sequence is an adult with an advanced solid tumor such as melanoma, head and neck, liver or kidney cancer. The chain is built from TRBV19 and TRBJ1-1, with D possibly TRBD1 on 5 matching bases. The sample was CD4+ or CD8+ T cells sorted from blood, taken in a trial of the OX40 agonist ivuxolimab. In DNA, the CDR3 is TGTGCCAGTACCTCTTCGGGGGTTTGGACTGAAGCTTTCTTT. Translation gives CASTSSGVWTEAFF.